Shown below are 23 T cell receptor beta chains from a single sample sequenced in a study of identical twins. TCRdb reanalysed the 5' RACE reads using MiXCR and keeps one entry per CDR3 protein. The table lists 200,000 to 250,000 distinct CDR3 sequences, approximately 7.1% of them singletons. These same data were also listed under a study on T cells expressing NK-cell markers.

Specimen: CD8+ T cells sorted from blood. The origin of the receptors is a woman younger than 30 in good health.

The gene calls are TRBV6-5 and TRBJ1-2; no definite D call. Germline-derived CDR1 and CDR2 are MNHEY and SVGAGI. The CDR3 length is 14 residues. V was clipped by 0 bases and J by 8 bases, with 13 bases between them. The CDR3 DNA is TGTGCCAGCAGTTACTCAACAGTGTTGGAGGGCTACACCTTC. Its translation: CASSYSTVLEGYTF.

This clonotype was observed a few times. The V and J genes are TRBV15 and TRBJ2-1, with 8 bases matching TRBD1. Losses at the gene ends were 6 bases for V and 12 bases for J; bases not matched to a gene: 22. The CDR3 contains 17 residues. Germline CDR1 LNHNV, CDR2 YYDKDF (reference sequence). The CDR3 nucleotides are TGTGCCACCAGGGGGGCACCCGAGACAGGGGAATTAATGAGGCAGTTCTTC. Translation: CATRGAPETGELMRQFF.

The chain employs TRBV13 and TRBJ2-7; D gene uncertain. V dropped 3 bases and J dropped 3 bases, with 9 bases sitting between them. This CDR3 comprises 13 residues. Germline V gives CDR1 PRHDT, CDR2 FYEKMQ (reference sequence). The CDR3 DNA is TGTGCCAGCAGCTTCCCCGGCAGCTACGAGCAGTACTTC. Residues: CASSFPGSYEQYF.

This clonotype occurred a few times. This rearrangement joins TRBV9 to TRBJ2-1, with TRBD2 matching 15 bases. Unmatched junction bases numbered 4, after V lost 4 bases and J lost 8 bases. Germline loops: CDR1 SGDLS, CDR2 YYNGEE. This CDR3 is built from 15 residues. The CDR3 nucleotides read TGTGCCAGCAGCCCCGGACTAGCGGGAGGGGATGAGCAGTTCTTC. Translating it yields CASSPGLAGGDEQFF.

This clonotype came up a few times. V is TRBV11-2 and J is TRBJ2-1; 13 nucleotides match TRBD2. The CDR3 consists of 18 residues. V shed 2 bases and J 8 bases; nucleotides not matched to a gene: 12. Germline lookup yields CDR1 SGHAT and CDR2 FQNNGV. The CDR3 reads CASSLIFFVGLAGDEQFF. The CDR3 DNA sequence: TGTGCCAGCAGCTTAATTTTTTTTGTTGGACTAGCGGGAGATGAGCAGTTCTTC.

The rearrangement links TRBV9 to TRBJ2-1; tentative D call: TRBD2 (6 bases). This CDR3 has 18 residues. Germline V gene sequence: CDR1 SGDLS, CDR2 YYNGEE. V was cut by 0 bases and J by 0 bases, with 16 bases left in between. CDR3 sequence: CASSVESWRGFSYNEQFF. The CDR3 DNA is TGTGCCAGCAGCGTAGAGAGTTGGCGGGGATTCTCCTACAATGAGCAGTTCTTC.

In its sample, this clonotype was seen a few times. The chain is built from TRBV7-9 and TRBJ2-7; no reliable D call. Germline V CDR1 and CDR2: SEHNR, FQNEAQ (reference sequence). V lost 5 bases and J 5 bases, leaving 22 bases between the germline ends. This CDR3 spans 16 amino acids. CDR3 bases: TGTGCCAGCAGCAACGGCGCTAGGACCCAGAGGCACGAGCAGTACTTC. This codes for CASSNGARTQRHEQYF.

This clonotype has more than one count but fewer than ten. This rearrangement joins TRBV11-1 to TRBJ2-4; 11 bases agree with TRBD2. The V gene's germline CDR1 is SGHAT and CDR2 FQDESV (reference sequence). Losses at the gene ends were 7 bases for V and 5 bases for J; bases not matched to a gene: 16. This CDR3 has 18 residues. The CDR3, as DNA: TGTGCCAGCATCAAAGATAGAATAGCGGGAGGGCCTCAAAACATTCAGTACTTC. Its protein product is CASIKDRIAGGPQNIQYF.

The chain joins TRBV6-6 to TRBJ2-7, with D uncertain. Germline V CDR1 and CDR2: MNHNY, SVGAGI (reference sequence). The CDR3 is 12 residues long. V was clipped by 5 bases and J by 5 bases, with 10 bases between them. Here the CDR3 DNA reads TGTGCCAGCAGTAGGAACAGCAACGAGCAGTACTTC. Translation gives CASSRNSNEQYF.

At least ten counts were recorded for this clonotype. The chain joins TRBV7-2 to TRBJ2-1; 11 bases line up with TRBD2. The germline gives CDR1 SGHTA, CDR2 FQGNSA. The J segment lost 8 bases and the V segment lost 5 bases, leaving 8 bases of the junction unmatched. This CDR3 contains 15 residues. Here the CDR3 DNA reads TGTGCCAGCAGCAATATAGCGGGAGGGGAAGATGAGCAGTTCTTC. Its protein product is CASSNIAGGEDEQFF.

The sample holds a few counts of this clonotype. V is TRBV11-1 and J is TRBJ1-2, with D tentatively TRBD1 (5 bases). CDR3 length: 14 amino acids. Trimming removed 0 bases at V and 2 bases at J, with 7 bases between. The germline V gene encodes CDR1 SGHAT and CDR2 FQDESV (reference sequence). The CDR3 nucleotides are TGTGCCAGCAGCTTAGCGCAGGGCAACTATGGCTACACCTTC. Amino acid sequence: CASSLAQGNYGYTF.

The sample holds a few counts of this clonotype. J is TRBJ2-1 and V is TRBV20-1; D remains unclear. The CDR3 covers 15 residues. CDR1 is DFQATT, CDR2 SNEGSKA, per germline (reference sequence). V lost 5 bases and J 0 bases, leaving 14 bases between the germline ends. DNA for the CDR3: TGCAGTGCTTGGGTCGACGGTACCTCCTACAATGAGCAGTTCTTC. This gives the protein CSAWVDGTSYNEQFF.

The chain uses TRBV9 and TRBJ2-5; D is unclear. CDR1 and CDR2 from the germline V gene are SGDLS and YYNGEE. V dropped 4 bases and J dropped 5 bases, with 21 bases sitting between them. This CDR3 is built from 16 residues. The CDR3 is CASSSRPEVTRETQYF. CDR3 nucleotide sequence: TGTGCCAGCAGCTCCAGACCAGAAGTCACGCGTGAGACCCAGTACTTC.

This clonotype appeared a few times. V is TRBV9 and J is TRBJ2-3; D is possibly TRBD2 (5 bases). This CDR3 is 13 amino acids long. Germline CDR1 SGDLS, CDR2 YYNGEE. The V end was cut by 2 bases, the J end by 4 bases, with 8 bases between. In nucleotides, the CDR3 is TGTGCCAGCAGCGTCACCGGGGCAGATACGCAGTATTTT. Translation: CASSVTGADTQYF.

This clonotype was observed a few times. The chain combines TRBV19 with TRBJ1-2; D call uncertain. V dropped 1 base and J dropped 0 bases, with 12 bases sitting between them. The CDR3 sequence is 16 residues long. Germline CDR1 LNHDA, CDR2 SQIVND (reference sequence). The CDR3 loop is CASSIGGLLSNYGYTF. In nucleotides, the CDR3 is TGTGCCAGTAGTATAGGTGGCTTACTTTCTAACTATGGCTACACCTTC.

This clonotype was counted ten times or more. CDR3 protein: CASSPGTPEFF. CDR3 DNA: TGTGCCAGCAGCCCCGGGACACCGGAGTTCTTC. The chain carries TRBV6-2 or TRBV6-3 and TRBJ2-1; D might be TRBD1 (6 bases). Germline V gene data show CDR1 as MNHEY and CDR2 as SVGEGT. V was trimmed by 6 bases and J by 14 bases, leaving 14 bases between them. This CDR3 has 11 amino acids.

This clonotype has more than one count but fewer than ten. This chain connects TRBV4-3 to TRBJ2-2; D remains ambiguous. The CDR3 runs to 14 residues. With 0 bases removed from V and 6 bases from J, the gap between germline ends came to 8 bases. Germline V gene lookup returns CDR1 LGHNA and CDR2 YSLEER. In DNA, the CDR3 is TGCGCCAGCAGCCAAGATTTGGATGCCGGGGAGCTGTTTTTT. Translation gives CASSQDLDAGELFF.

This clonotype was detected many times. This chain connects TRBV12-3 or TRBV12-4 to TRBJ1-1; TRBD1 is a possible D gene (6 bases). V dropped 2 bases and J dropped 3 bases, with 10 bases sitting between them. The CDR3 consists of 14 residues. CDR3 loop: CASSLTGSDTEAFF. Here the CDR3 DNA reads TGTGCCAGCAGTTTAACAGGGTCGGACACTGAAGCTTTCTTT.

J is TRBJ2-2 and V is TRBV27, with unresolved D. Germline V gives CDR1 MNHEY, CDR2 SMNVEV (reference sequence). V gave up 5 bases and J gave up 2 bases, with 6 bases separating them. The CDR3 runs to 13 residues. The CDR3 here is CASSPHNTGELFF. The CDR3 bases are TGTGCCAGCAGTCCCCATAACACCGGGGAGCTGTTTTTT.

The V and J genes are TRBV4-2 and TRBJ2-3; 8 positions match TRBD2. Germline V lookup: CDR1 LGHNA, CDR2 YNFKEQ. This CDR3 is built from 17 residues. After removal of 0 bases from V and 5 bases from J, the junction contained 10 bases not matched to a gene. CDR3 region: CASSQETQRGTEDTQYF. In DNA form, the CDR3 reads TGTGCCAGCAGCCAAGAGACCCAGCGGGGGACGGAAGATACGCAGTATTTT.

This clonotype was recorded at least ten times. J is TRBJ2-7 and V is TRBV15; the D gene is possibly TRBD1 (5 bases). Trimming cost V 0 bases and J 3 bases, with 15 bases left between them. CDR1 and CDR2 (germline): LNHNV, YYDKDF (reference sequence). CDR3 length equals 16 residues. CDR3 sequence: CATSRDRVDISYEQYF. CDR3 DNA sequence: TGTGCCACCAGCAGAGATCGGGTGGACATAAGCTACGAGCAGTACTTC.

The chain joins TRBV13 to TRBJ2-1, with D perhaps TRBD1 (7 bases). Per germline, CDR1 PRHDT and CDR2 FYEKMQ (reference sequence). The V and J ends lost 3 bases and 10 bases respectively, with 13 bases between them. The CDR3 has 13 amino acids. The CDR3: CASSLGGQQEQFF. CDR3 in DNA: TGTGCCAGCAGCTTGGGGGGACAGCAGGAGCAGTTCTTC. The full variable domain, its missing parts supplied by reference TRBV13 and TRBJ2-1, is AAGVIQSPRHLIKEKRETATLKCYPIPRHDTVYWYQQGPGQDPQFLISFYEKMQSDKGSIPDRFSAQQFSDYHSELNMSSLELGDSALYFCASSLGGQQEQFFGPGTRLTVL.

In this sample, this clonotype turned up many times. This chain joins TRBV27 and TRBJ1-1; D might be TRBD1 (5 bases). The CDR3 extends over 12 amino acids. CDR1 and CDR2 from the germline V gene are MNHEY and SMNVEV (reference sequence). V lost 6 bases to trimming and J lost 5 bases, with 10 bases between them. The CDR3 region is CASSAWGTEAFF. In DNA, the CDR3 is TGTGCCAGCAGCGCGTGGGGGACTGAAGCTTTCTTT.